This T cell receptor (beta chain) was captured by sequencing in a study of blood T cell repertoires in COVID-19. Study summary: COVID-19 samples from acute and convalescent phases originated in the United States, Italy and Spain.

TCRdb's table, derived via immunoSEQ multiplex PCR, lists solely in-frame clones and lacks some. There are some 140,000 clones in the sample; about 85% occur only once, and around 0.63% lies in the top ten. Trimming stripped 3 bases from V and 0 bases from J, with 9 bases between. Looked up from germline, CDR1 is LGHNA and CDR2 is YNFKEQ. The CDR3 extends over 15 amino acids. The chain carries TRBV4-2 and TRBJ1-5; maybe TRBD1 (5 bases). This TCR was recovered from a man aged 55 to 70 with COVID-19, enrolled during active disease. Sequencing used peripheral blood. The CDR3 coding sequence is TGTGCCAGCAGCCAGCAGGGTTATAGCAATCAGCCCCAGCATTTT. Its translation: CASSQQGYSNQPQHF.